The 16 T cell receptor beta chains reported below all come from one sample, sequenced in a study of vaccination and CD4 T cells after COVID-19. Sequenced with the Oncomine TCR Beta short-read assay was DNA taken from cultured CD4+ T cells. TCRdb fed the PCR reads into MiXCR, producing one record per CDR3 protein. This table holds fewer than 25,000 distinct CDR3 sequences, 45% to 50% found once. No cognate antigen is known for these TCRs. The treatment is: approximately nine-day PBMC culture with coronavirus spike peptide pools or control peptides (ViraFEST assay). Source material: CD4+ T cells from blood, cultured in vitro. The receptors come from a human donor who had recovered from COVID-19.

This clonotype was observed a few times. CDR3 DNA: TGCAGTGCGGAGGGACAAGGACGTGAAAAACTGTTTTTT. It codes for CSAEGQGREKLFF. The chain carries TRBV20-1 and TRBJ1-4, with a tentative D call TRBD1 (6 bases). CDR1 and CDR2 from the germline V gene are DFQATT and SNEGSKA (reference sequence). The CDR3 runs 13 residues. The V end lost 6 bases, the J end lost 7 bases, and 15 bases lay between the germline ends.

The chain uses TRBV11-3 and TRBJ1-3, with D uncertain. The CDR3 spans 13 residues. V was cut by 6 bases and J by 0 bases, with 6 bases left in between. CDR1 and CDR2 from the germline V gene are SGHNT and YENEEA. The CDR3 loop reads CASRTDSGNTIYF. The CDR3 bases are TGTGCCAGCAGGACCGACTCTGGAAACACCATATATTTT.

The rearrangement joins TRBV6-2 or TRBV6-3 to TRBJ1-5; 12 bases are shared with TRBD1. The CDR3 length is 16 residues. J lost 3 bases, V lost 6 bases, and 6 bases had no gene match. Germline assignment: CDR1 MNHEY and CDR2 SVGEGT. This CDR3 reads CASSPRDRGHNQPQHF. CDR3 DNA: TGTGCCAGCAGCCCCAGGGACAGGGGGCACAATCAGCCCCAGCATTTT.

The CDR3 reads CASSPQTSGPRADTQYF. DNA of the CDR3: TGTGCCAGCAGCCCCCAGACTAGCGGCCCTAGGGCAGATACGCAGTATTTT. The chain carries TRBV7-2 and TRBJ2-3; the match to TRBD2 covers 9 bases. With 5 bases clipped from V and 4 bases from J, the junction kept 13 bases outside the gene matches. Germline CDR1 is SGHTA and CDR2 is FQGNSA. The CDR3 has 17 residues.

The chain recombines TRBV28 with TRBJ2-3, with TRBD2 as a possible D gene (6 bases). Germline CDR1 and CDR2: MDHEN and SYDVKM. V dropped 1 base and J dropped 9 bases, with 20 bases sitting between them. The CDR3 runs to 16 residues. CDR3 in DNA: TGTGCCAGCAGTTTATCCCGGGACTGGGGGGTTGTGACGCAGTATTTT. It codes for CASSLSRDWGVVTQYF.

V and J are TRBV19 and TRBJ2-1, with D possibly matching TRBD1 (6 bases). The CDR3 covers 16 residues. CDR1 and CDR2 from the germline V gene are LNHDA and SQIVND (reference sequence). V lost 1 base and J 1 base, leaving 11 bases between the germline ends. The CDR3 here is CASSIAGTTSYNEQFF. In DNA form, the CDR3 reads TGTGCCAGTAGTATAGCTGGGACAACTTCCTACAATGAGCAGTTCTTC.

V and J are TRBV4-2 and TRBJ1-2, with 9 positions matching TRBD1. V gave up 0 bases and J gave up 8 bases; unmatched junction bases: 10. CDR3 length: 16 residues. Germline V CDR1 and CDR2: LGHNA, YNFKEQ. CDR3 in DNA: TGTGCCAGCAGCCAAGATAATCCGGGACAGGGAAGAGGCTACACCTTC. Translated: CASSQDNPGQGRGYTF.

This clonotype was seen just once. CDR3 residues: CASISSANTGELFF. Written as DNA, the CDR3 is TGTGCCAGCATTAGCAGCGCGAACACCGGGGAGCTGTTTTTT. V and J are TRBV6-1 and TRBJ2-2; D not certain. The V gene's germline CDR1 is MNHNS and CDR2 SASEGT. Trimming took 7 bases from V and 0 from J, leaving 9 bases between them. This CDR3 region has 14 residues.

This clonotype was found a few times. The chain recombines TRBV6-2 or TRBV6-3 with TRBJ2-5; the D is unclear. Per germline, CDR1 MNHEY and CDR2 SVGEGT. Trimming took 5 bases from V and 1 from J, leaving 5 bases between them. The CDR3 has 12 amino acids. The CDR3 nucleotides are TGTGCCAGCAGTGCCTTCCAAGAGACCCAGTACTTC. It encodes CASSAFQETQYF.

This clonotype has just a few counts. This sequence joins TRBV7-2 and TRBJ2-2, with 8 bases aligning to TRBD2. From germline, CDR1 is SGHTA and CDR2 FQGNSA. CDR3 size: 14 residues. V trimming: 11 bases; J trimming: 1 base; junction bases outside the gene matches: 6. The DNA of the CDR3 is TGTGCCGCCGGGGGGGGGGAGAACACCGGGGAGCTGTTTTTT. Translating it yields CAAGGGENTGELFF.

The chain's CDR3 is CASSFRDSHYGYTF. CDR3 DNA: TGTGCCAGCAGCTTTCGGGACAGCCACTATGGCTACACCTTC. The chain joins TRBV11-2 to TRBJ1-2; 7 bases agree with TRBD1. This CDR3 spans 14 amino acids. Germline CDR1 is SGHAT and CDR2 is FQNNGV. V lost 3 bases, J lost 3 bases, and 4 bases stayed unmatched.

This chain joins TRBV5-1 and TRBJ2-7, with D possibly being TRBD2 (6 bases). Germline V gene lookup returns CDR1 SGHRS and CDR2 YFSETQ. V was clipped by 0 bases and J by 7 bases, with 14 bases between them. There are 14 residues in the CDR3. The CDR3 DNA reads TGCGCCAGCAGCTTGGAGGGGACTCCAGAAGAGCAGTACTTC. Translation gives CASSLEGTPEEQYF.

This clonotype came up a few times. The chain carries TRBV5-1 and TRBJ2-2; D not certain. V shed 0 bases and J shed 7 bases, with 7 bases lying between them. Germline values: CDR1 SGHRS, CDR2 YFSETQ. This CDR3 is built from 13 residues. CDR3 amino acids: CASSLEGNGELFF. Here the CDR3 DNA reads TGCGCCAGCAGCTTGGAAGGTAACGGGGAGCTGTTTTTT.

This clonotype was detected a few times. The DNA of the CDR3 is TGTGCCAGCAGGGGACAGGGATATGGCTACACCTTC. This sequence encodes CASRGQGYGYTF. This chain links TRBV21-1 with TRBJ1-2; the D call TRBD1 from the table was never checked on the DNA. TRBV21-1 is classified as a pseudogene. The CDR3 sequence is 12 residues long.

The rearrangement links TRBV24-1 to TRBJ2-7; 9 bases match TRBD1. The CDR3 loop spans 16 amino acids. V lost 4 bases to trimming and J lost 6 bases; unmatched junction nucleotides: 12. CDR1 and CDR2 (germline): KGHDR, SFDVKD. For the CDR3, the DNA is TGTGCCACCAGTGACGCTACAGGGGGCGCTTTGAGCGAGCAGTACTTC. Amino acid sequence: CATSDATGGALSEQYF.

A single count supports this clonotype. Germline is not matched at one junction end, which may reflect a read error. The chain combines TRBV6-1 with TRBJ1-5; D is ambiguous. Germline CDR1 reads MNHNS; CDR2 reads SASEGT. The CDR3 covers 14 residues. For the CDR3, the DNA is TGTGCCAGCGGTGAATGGCAGGGCAATCAGCCCCAGCATTTT. Translating gives CASGEWQGNQPQHF.